This T cell receptor beta chain was retrieved from a study of T cell changes during pregnancy in multiple sclerosis. Some clones are missing from TCRdb's copy, which holds only in-frame ones; the method was immunoSEQ multiplex PCR. This sample has 55,000 to 65,000 clones, with approximately 92% found just once. There are 14 residues in the CDR3. Germline V gives CDR1 LGHNA, CDR2 YSLEER. Trimming pared 3 bases from V and 2 bases from J, leaving 8 bases between. The source was CD4+ T cells from peripheral blood mononuclear cells, collected before pregnancy. The receptor's source is a female donor with multiple sclerosis, enrolled in a pregnancy study. V is TRBV4-3 and J is TRBJ1-5; TRBD1 might be the D (5 bases). This CDR3 reads CASSQTTGNQPQHF. Written as DNA, the CDR3 is TGCGCCAGCAGCCAGACGACAGGCAATCAGCCCCAGCATTTT.